This TCR beta chain was retrieved from a study of regulatory T cells in long-lasting Graves disease. Building of the TCR beta libraries involved iRepertoire HTBI primers and Arm-PCR of CDR3 regions. In TCRdb, the multiplex PCR reads were re-called with MiXCR into one record per CDR3 protein. The sample yields over 350,000 distinct CDR3 sequences, over 12% seen once. Regarding time point: newly diagnosed GD, antithyroid drugs for less than 3 months. RNA isolated from PBMCs was used to make the TCR library. This clonotype has more than one count but fewer than ten. The same data also went into a second study, on T cells in Graves' hyperthyroidism and ophthalmopathy.

This clonotype originated in a woman aged 40 to 50 with Graves disease. Sequencing used peripheral blood mononuclear cells (PBMCs), obtained at new diagnosis, from a patient treated with antithyroid drugs.

CDR3 in amino acids: CASRTGNQDEQYF. The CDR3 nucleotides read TGTGCCAGCAGAACAGGGAACCAAGACGAGCAGTACTTC. The genes are TRBV11-2 and TRBJ2-7; perhaps TRBD1 as D (6 bases). Germline values: CDR1 SGHAT, CDR2 FQNNGV. Trimming pared 6 bases from V and 5 bases from J, leaving 14 bases between. This CDR3 has 13 amino acids.